This T cell receptor beta chain was found in a study of CD8+ T cells in alopecia areata. As the sequencing template, cDNA was produced by extracting RNA and reverse transcribing it. Generated by immunoSEQ multiplex PCR, the TCRdb table keeps only in-frame clones and is missing some. The profile shows roughly 150,000 clones, roughly 53% of them singletons. This CDR3 region has 12 residues. Germline assignment: CDR1 SQVTM and CDR2 ANQGSEA. V lost 4 bases, J lost 11 bases, and 17 bases lay in between. V is TRBV29-1 and J is TRBJ1-1, with D possibly TRBD1 on 5 matching bases. The sequenced sample was CD4+ T cells sorted from blood, obtained at week 0. The TCR sequence derives from a human donor with alopecia areata. The CDR3 DNA reads TGCAGCGTTGCTTCCCAGGGTGGGATCGCTTTCTTT. Amino acid sequence: CSVASQGGIAFF.